The clone carrying this T cell receptor beta chain was detected a few times. What it binds is unknown. 13 Jbeta primers and 60 Vbeta primers were used for the PCR. The data were produced by immunoSEQ multiplex PCR, yet TCRdb's version contains in-frame clones alone and is incomplete. The data contain roughly 180,000 clones, about 9% of them seen just once; the ten biggest clones take up less than 1.5%. Germline assignment: CDR1 KGHSH and CDR2 LQKENI. V lost 3 bases and J 2 bases, leaving 6 bases between the germline ends. CDR3 length: 13 amino acids. This sample is drawn from a study of cytomegalovirus exposure and HLA in healthy donors. Study-wide results and caveats: Per a prior analysis, the majority of TCR beta V segments were productive roughly 87% or roughly 30% of the time. A later analysis reportedly identified an Asian-associated ancestry cluster as carrying fewer N-insertions than the approximately 670-donor mean.

Specimen: PBMCs. The chain uses TRBV18 and TRBJ2-3, with no clear D. The receptor was isolated from a woman under 40 in good health and CMV-seropositive. CDR3 in DNA: TGTGCCAGCTCACCCTTAGACACAGATACGCAGTATTTT. Amino acid sequence: CASSPLDTDTQYF.